The clone carrying this T cell receptor (beta chain) was detected only once. This CDR3 region has 17 residues. Germline-derived CDR1 and CDR2 are SGDLS and YYNGEE. J gave up 0 bases and V 0 bases, and 6 bases lay outside the gene matches. With 60 Vbeta and 13 Jbeta primers, the PCR was carried out. Using immunoSEQ multiplex PCR, the repertoire was profiled, and TCRdb retains in-frame clones only, with some absent. Among 150,000 to 200,000 clones listed, 68% were seen once. This record belongs to a study of cytomegalovirus exposure and HLA in healthy donors. Sequencing input: PBMCs. The clonotype was recovered from a man younger than 40 in good health and CMV-seropositive. The rearrangement joins TRBV9 to TRBJ2-1; 7 bases match TRBD1. The CDR3 spells CASSVGGGGSSYNEQFF. As DNA, the CDR3 is TGTGCCAGCAGCGTAGGAGGGGGCGGAAGCTCCTACAATGAGCAGTTCTTC.